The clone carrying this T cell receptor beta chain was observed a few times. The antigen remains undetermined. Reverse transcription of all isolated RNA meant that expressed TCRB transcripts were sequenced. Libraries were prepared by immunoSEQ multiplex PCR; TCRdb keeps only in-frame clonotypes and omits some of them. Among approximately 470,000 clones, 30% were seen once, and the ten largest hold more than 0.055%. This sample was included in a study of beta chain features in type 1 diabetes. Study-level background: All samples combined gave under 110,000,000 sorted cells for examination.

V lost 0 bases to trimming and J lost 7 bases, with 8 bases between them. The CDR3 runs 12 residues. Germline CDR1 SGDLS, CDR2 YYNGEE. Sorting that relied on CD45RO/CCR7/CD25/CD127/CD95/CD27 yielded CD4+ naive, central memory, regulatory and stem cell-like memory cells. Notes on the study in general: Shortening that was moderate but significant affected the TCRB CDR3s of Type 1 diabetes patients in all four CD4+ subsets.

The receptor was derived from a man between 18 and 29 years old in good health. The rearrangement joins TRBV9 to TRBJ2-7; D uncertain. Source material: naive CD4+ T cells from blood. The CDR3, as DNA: TGTGCCAGCAGCGTAGGCCCAGGAGAGCAGTACTTC. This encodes CASSVGPGEQYF. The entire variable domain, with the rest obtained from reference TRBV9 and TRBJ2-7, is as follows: DSGVTQTPKHLITATGQRVTLRCSPRSGDLSVYWYQQSLDQGLQFLIQYYNGEERAKGNILERFSAQQFPDLHSELNLSSLELGDSALYFCASSVGPGEQYFGPGTRLTVT.